The 24 T cell receptor beta chains reported below all come from one sample, sequenced in a study of T cell repertoires in cytomegalovirus infection (dated by TCRdb to about 2019). These reads were obtained on an Illumina HiSeq 1500. TCRdb applied fastp at Q25 and MiXCR to the public reads, then kept only in-frame beta chains. Every entry covers one CDR3 protein and lists the most common genes and DNA from its rows. The sample contains some 590,000 distinct CDR3 sequences, 40% of them found a single time. More than 40% of the sample goes to the ten largest clones. No antigen is known for these receptors. The meaning of the sample's treatment or condition label: in vitro stimulation with specific CMV peptide epitopes to enrich CMV-specific T cells. The source was cultured PBMCs, collected from culture after CMV antigen stimulation. These receptors originate from a human donor in good health (CMV status not recorded). Some clones in this sample may be carry-over from other donors' samples.

This clonotype was picked up a small number of times. The chain uses TRBV7-4 and TRBJ2-3; D remains ambiguous. The germline gives CDR1 SGHVT, CDR2 SQSDAQ. The V end lost 2 bases, the J end lost 6 bases, and 9 bases lay between the germline ends. CDR3 length: 13 residues. CDR3: CASSLFESDTQYF. CDR3 in DNA: TGTGCCAGCAGCTTATTTGAGAGCGATACGCAGTATTTT. Full variable domain (remainder filled in from reference TRBV7-4 and TRBJ2-3): GAGVSQSPRYKVAKRGRDVALRCDSISGHVTLYWYRQTLGQGSEVLTYSQSDAQRDKSGRPSGRFSAERPERSVSTLKIQRTEQGDSAVYLCASSLFESDTQYFGPGTRLTVL.

This chain links TRBV6-2 or TRBV6-3 with TRBJ1-4; D gene ambiguous. The germline gives CDR1 MNHEY, CDR2 SVGEGT. The CDR3 loop spans 14 amino acids. V was clipped by 7 bases and J by 0 bases, with 9 bases between them. In DNA, the CDR3 is TGTGCCAGCACCCCAGCTGCAACTAATGAAAAACTGTTTTTT. Its protein product is CASTPAATNEKLFF.

The chain recombines TRBV24-1 with TRBJ1-1; D is uncertain. Germline loops: CDR1 KGHDR, CDR2 SFDVKD. Trimming pared 3 bases from V and 3 bases from J, leaving 10 bases between. The CDR3 has 14 amino acids. CDR3 bases: TGTGCCACCAGTGATACCAACGGGGACACTGAAGCTTTCTTT. Amino acid sequence: CATSDTNGDTEAFF.

Concerning this clonotype itself: One base away lies a much larger clone, so this may be a sequencing read error. J is TRBJ2-1 and V is TRBV6-5; D is possibly TRBD1 or TRBD2 (6 bases each). V lost 5 bases and J 3 bases, leaving 23 bases between the germline ends. Germline CDR1 is MNHEY and CDR2 is SVGAGI. This CDR3 is 18 amino acids long. The CDR3 DNA is TGTGCCAGCAGTGAAAAAGGGGGGTCTAACGGGTTCTACAATGAGCAGTTCTTC. This gives the protein CASSEKGGSNGFYNEQFF.

The chain is built from TRBV7-2 and TRBJ2-4; tentatively, D is TRBD1 or TRBD2 (5 bases each). The CDR3 has 17 residues. With 5 bases removed from V and 8 bases from J, the gap between germline ends came to 25 bases. Germline V gene lookup returns CDR1 SGHTA and CDR2 FQGNSA. DNA for the CDR3: TGTGCCAGCAGCCCTAGAGGCAGGGACGGGTCTTGGGACATTCAGTACTTC. Residues: CASSPRGRDGSWDIQYF.

This chain links TRBV6-5 with TRBJ2-7, with a possible D match to TRBD2 (6 bases). Trimming took off 1 base at V and 6 bases at J, with 25 bases between the two ends. The CDR3 covers 18 residues. From germline, CDR1 is MNHEY and CDR2 SVGAGI. CDR3 sequence reads: CASSYFGGLGSNQGEQYF. The CDR3 nucleotides read TGTGCCAGCAGTTACTTCGGAGGGCTCGGTTCCAACCAAGGCGAGCAGTACTTC.

This chain connects TRBV28 to TRBJ2-7; either TRBD1 or TRBD2 may fit D (7 bases each). The germline V gene encodes CDR1 MDHEN and CDR2 SYDVKM. V gave up 8 bases and J gave up 1 base, with 18 bases separating them. There are 15 residues in the CDR3. The CDR3 nucleotides read TGTGCCAGCGCAAGGGGGCGGGGGCCTTCCTACGAGCAGTACTTC. This gives the protein CASARGRGPSYEQYF.

The V gene is TRBV6-5, the J gene TRBJ1-2, with D uncertain. The V end was cut by 0 bases, the J end by 6 bases, with 8 bases between. CDR1 and CDR2 from the germline V gene are MNHEY and SVGAGI. The CDR3 loop spans 13 amino acids. CDR3 sequence: CASSYSIGHGYTF. The CDR3, as DNA: TGTGCCAGCAGTTACTCGATCGGGCATGGCTACACCTTC.

As DNA, the CDR3 is TGTGCCAGCACCTCAAGCTGGGGCTACACCTTC. This encodes CASTSSWGYTF. This chain uses TRBV11-2 with TRBJ1-2; no firm D call. V was clipped by 7 bases and J by 8 bases, with 11 bases between them. Germline CDR1 SGHAT, CDR2 FQNNGV. The CDR3 loop spans 11 amino acids.

The CDR3 DNA reads TGTGCCAGCAAGACAGGTTACGGCAGCAATCAGCCCCAGCATTTT. Amino acid sequence: CASKTGYGSNQPQHF. The J gene is TRBJ1-5, the V gene TRBV6-2 or TRBV6-3, with TRBD1 as a possible D gene (6 bases). The germline gives CDR1 MNHEY, CDR2 SVGEGT. V was clipped by 7 bases and J by 1 base, with 14 bases between them. This CDR3 is built from 15 residues.

The V and J genes are TRBV4-2 and TRBJ2-6, with 9 bases aligning to TRBD1. Germline V lookup: CDR1 LGHNA, CDR2 YNFKEQ. The CDR3 contains 18 residues. The V segment lost 4 bases and the J segment 0 bases; nucleotides outside the gene matches: 7. The CDR3 DNA sequence: TGTGCCAGCAGCCCGTCCGGGACAGGGAGCTCTGGGGCCAACGTCCTGACTTTC. It is translated as CASSPSGTGSSGANVLTF.

The rearrangement links TRBV9 to TRBJ2-1, with a tentative D call TRBD1 (6 bases). Trimming stripped 0 bases from V and 10 bases from J, with 11 bases between. The CDR3 loop spans 13 amino acids. The germline gives CDR1 SGDLS, CDR2 YYNGEE. This CDR3 reads CASSVASGVEQFF. The DNA of the CDR3 is TGTGCCAGCAGCGTAGCCTCAGGGGTGGAGCAGTTCTTC.

This chain uses TRBV7-2 with TRBJ1-2; no clear D gene. The germline V gene encodes CDR1 SGHTA and CDR2 FQGNSA. The CDR3 totals 14 residues. Deletions cut 5 bases from V and 5 bases from J, with 15 bases between. The CDR3: CASSRPPTAYGYTF. CDR3 sequence (DNA): TGTGCCAGCAGCCGGCCACCAACAGCTTATGGCTACACCTTC.

V and J are TRBV6-6 and TRBJ2-7; a weak D match, TRBD2 (5 bases). Germline CDR1 and CDR2: MNHNY and SVGAGI (reference sequence). The V end lost 2 bases, the J end lost 3 bases, and 8 bases lay between the germline ends. The CDR3 has 13 amino acids. The CDR3 coding sequence is TGTGCCAGCAGTTACAGGGAGAACTACGAGCAGTACTTC. It translates to CASSYRENYEQYF.

V and J are TRBV2 and TRBJ2-3; D uncertain. Trimming took off 3 bases at V and 0 bases at J, with 10 bases between the two ends. CDR3 length: 15 residues. Germline CDR1 SNHLY, CDR2 FYNNEI. The CDR3 reads CASSEDRPSTDTQYF. The CDR3 bases are TGTGCCAGCAGTGAGGACCGCCCTAGCACAGATACGCAGTATTTT.

The J gene is TRBJ1-4, the V gene TRBV5-6; weak D call: TRBD1 (6 bases). This CDR3 is built from 16 residues. Per germline, CDR1 SGHDT and CDR2 YYEEEE. Trimming removed 4 bases from V and 3 bases from J, with 16 bases in between. CDR3 region: CASSRIDRRANEKLFF. CDR3 DNA: TGTGCCAGCAGCCGAATCGACAGGAGGGCTAATGAAAAACTGTTTTTT.

This clonotype occurred a few times. This rearrangement joins TRBV27 to TRBJ2-5, with a possible D match to TRBD1 (7 bases). The ends were cut back, 5 bases at V and 5 bases at J, with 18 bases in the middle. In germline, CDR1 is MNHEY, CDR2 SMNVEV (reference sequence). The CDR3 is 15 amino acids. CDR3 sequence: CASSTRDRGGETQYF. DNA of the CDR3: TGTGCCAGCAGTACACGGGACAGAGGGGGGGAGACCCAGTACTTC.

V gene TRBV10-3 combines with J gene TRBJ2-1; 7 bases align to TRBD2. The J segment lost 1 base and the V segment lost 8 bases, leaving 8 bases of the junction unmatched. The length of the CDR3 is 15 residues. Germline CDR1 reads ENHRY; CDR2 reads SYGVKD. CDR3 coding DNA: TGTGCCATCTCAGACGGGGGGAGGTCCTACAATGAGCAGTTCTTC. Translating it yields CAISDGGRSYNEQFF.

This clonotype came up a few times. The gene calls are TRBV7-2 and TRBJ1-3; D uncertain. Trimming left V 0 bases short and J 0 bases short, with 12 bases between. The CDR3 runs 17 residues. Germline V gene lookup returns CDR1 SGHTA and CDR2 FQGNSA. The CDR3 sequence is CASSLAGTVLSGNTIYF. The CDR3 nucleotides are TGTGCCAGCAGCTTAGCGGGCACAGTACTCTCTGGAAACACCATATATTTT. Using reference TRBV7-2 and TRBJ1-3 for the parts outside the CDR3, the full variable domain is GAGVSQSPSNKVTEKGKDVELRCDPISGHTALYWYRQSLGQGLEFLIYFQGNSAPDKSGLPSDRFSAERTGGSVSTLTIQRTQQEDSAVYLCASSLAGTVLSGNTIYFGEGSWLTVV.

The chain employs TRBV20-1 and TRBJ2-4; tentative D call: TRBD2 (6 bases). CDR3 size: 15 residues. From germline, CDR1 is DFQATT and CDR2 SNEGSKA (reference sequence). V was clipped by 3 bases and J by 7 bases, with 19 bases between them. CDR3 in amino acids: CSARPLGGLVNIQYF. The CDR3 DNA reads as TGCAGTGCTAGGCCTCTTGGAGGGCTGGTCAACATTCAGTACTTC.

This clonotype was counted only a few times. The J gene is TRBJ2-1, the V gene TRBV11-2; a possible D gene is TRBD1 (6 bases). Deletions cut 1 base from V and 4 bases from J, with 14 bases between. The germline CDR1 and CDR2 sequences are SGHAT and FQNNGV. The CDR3 is made up of 16 amino acids. The CDR3 coding sequence is TGTGCCAGCAGCTTAGCCCACAGGGCTATTTACAATGAGCAGTTCTTC. Protein product: CASSLAHRAIYNEQFF. The variable domain in full, with the rest retrieved from reference TRBV11-2 and TRBJ2-1, is EAGVAQSPRYKIIEKRQSVAFWCNPISGHATLYWYQQILGQGPKLLIQFQNNGVVDDSQLPKDRFSAERLKGVDSTLKIQPAKLEDSAVYLCASSLAHRAIYNEQFFGPGTRLTVL.

This clonotype occurred a few times. The rearrangement links TRBV7-2 to TRBJ2-4; no definite D call. The germline V gene has CDR1 SGHTA and CDR2 FQGNSA. This CDR3 is built from 14 residues. V lost 4 bases and J 0 bases, leaving 7 bases between the germline ends. This CDR3 is CASSSTLAKNIQYF. Written as DNA, the CDR3 is TGTGCCAGCAGCTCCACCTTAGCCAAAAACATTCAGTACTTC. Filled out from reference TRBV7-2 and TRBJ2-4, the complete variable domain reads GAGVSQSPSNKVTEKGKDVELRCDPISGHTALYWYRQSLGQGLEFLIYFQGNSAPDKSGLPSDRFSAERTGGSVSTLTIQRTQQEDSAVYLCASSSTLAKNIQYFGAGTRLSVL.

The rearrangement uses TRBV7-2 and TRBJ1-2; D is undetermined. The germline CDR1 and CDR2 sequences are SGHTA and FQGNSA. The CDR3 contains 15 residues. V dropped 1 base and J dropped 12 bases, with 21 bases sitting between them. In DNA form, the CDR3 reads TGTGCCAGCAGCTTAGACGGGAGTCTGGGGTTTAGAAACACCTTC. Amino acid sequence: CASSLDGSLGFRNTF.

This clonotype has a handful of counts. The V call is TRBV7-2, the J call TRBJ1-1; 8 bases agree with TRBD1. The germline V gene encodes CDR1 SGHTA and CDR2 FQGNSA. The CDR3 extends over 14 amino acids. J was trimmed by 3 bases and V by 5 bases; bases with no gene match: 5. The CDR3 is CASSRQGSDTEAFF. The CDR3 region has the DNA TGTGCCAGCAGCCGACAGGGGTCGGACACTGAAGCTTTCTTT.